Presented here are 6 T cell receptor beta chains from one specimen sequenced in a study of beta chain features in type 1 diabetes. Sequenced material consisted of expressed TCRB transcripts (all of the isolated RNA was reverse transcribed). Assay: immunoSEQ multiplex PCR; the TCRdb copy retains only in-frame clones and omits some. The repertoire holds some 400,000 clones, with more than 12% as singletons. The sequencing sample was made of naive CD4+ T cells from blood. The receptors come from a woman in her late teens or twenties in good health.

The chain combines TRBV29-1 with TRBJ2-5, with D perhaps matching TRBD1 (6 bases). Trimming stripped 4 bases from V and 3 bases from J, with 12 bases between. The CDR3 consists of 13 residues. Per the germline V gene, CDR1 is SQVTM and CDR2 is ANQGSEA. Written as DNA, the CDR3 is TGCAGCGTTGCTGGGACAACCAAAGAGACCCAGTACTTC. As protein: CSVAGTTKETQYF.

This chain joins TRBV15 and TRBJ2-7, with a weak D call TRBD2 (6 bases). The CDR3 extends over 13 amino acids. Trimming took 1 base from V and 3 from J, leaving 7 bases between them. Germline lookup yields CDR1 LNHNV and CDR2 YYDKDF (reference sequence). The CDR3: CATSRVGGYEQYF. The CDR3 bases are TGTGCCACCAGCAGAGTCGGGGGCTACGAGCAGTACTTC.

In its sample, this clone was seen a few times. The chain recombines TRBV28 with TRBJ1-5; no clear D gene. V dropped 9 bases and J dropped 0 bases, with 12 bases sitting between them. CDR3 size: 14 residues. Germline CDR1 reads MDHEN; CDR2 reads SYDVKM. CDR3 bases: TGTGCCAGTCACAGATTTTATAGCAATCAGCCCCAGCATTTT. Its protein product is CASHRFYSNQPQHF.

The J gene is TRBJ2-6, the V gene TRBV7-2; D possibly corresponds to TRBD1 (5 bases). V gave up 1 base and J gave up 2 bases, with 9 bases separating them. The CDR3 is 16 residues long. CDR1 is SGHTA, CDR2 FQGNSA, per germline. CDR3 sequence reads: CASSLGHRTGANVLTF. CDR3 in DNA: TGTGCCAGCAGCTTAGGGCACAGGACTGGGGCCAACGTCCTGACTTTC.

This clone was seen just once. V and J are TRBV29-1 and TRBJ2-7, with TRBD2 as a possible D gene (5 bases). Trimming removed 4 bases at V and 4 bases at J, with 20 bases between. The V gene's germline CDR1 is SQVTM and CDR2 ANQGSEA. CDR3 size: 15 residues. The DNA of the CDR3 is TGCAGCGTTGGCCCCCTGGGAAGCGGTCGATACGAGCAGTACTTC. Its protein product is CSVGPLGSGRYEQYF.

This clone has more than one count but fewer than ten. The chain recombines TRBV6-6 with TRBJ1-5; D is perhaps TRBD1 (5 bases). There are 15 residues in the CDR3. V was shortened by 4 bases and J by 0 bases, with 10 bases between the two germline ends. Germline V gene lookup returns CDR1 MNHNY and CDR2 SVGAGI (reference sequence). CDR3 coding DNA: TGTGCCAGCAGTTCCCTGGGGGGTAGCAATCAGCCCCAGCATTTT. Translated, it gives CASSSLGGSNQPQHF.